These 4 T cell receptor beta chains were all obtained from the same sample, sequenced in a study of Ad26.COV2.S vaccination and SARS-CoV-2 variants. The data were produced by immunoSEQ multiplex PCR, yet TCRdb's version contains in-frame clones alone and is incomplete. The profile shows around 370,000 clones, about 85% of them singletons. Documented treatment: about 20 received Ad26.COV2.S at low or high dose, single or two shots; about 5 received placebo; per-sample allocation not given. Samples came from day 63 after the first vaccine or placebo injection. The sequences come from peripheral blood, collected in a trial of Ad26.COV2.S vaccine versus placebo. The origin of the receptors is a person aged 18-60 years who received the Ad26.COV2.S COVID-19 vaccine or a placebo.

The chain recombines TRBV7-6 with TRBJ2-3, with D perhaps matching TRBD1 (5 bases). The CDR3 is 14 amino acids. Germline CDR1 SGHVS, CDR2 FNYEAQ. Trimming shortened V by 1 base and J by 1 base, and 6 bases separated the two germline ends. The CDR3 region has the DNA TGTGCCAGCAGCTTAGGCAGGGGCACAGATACGCAGTATTTT. Encoded protein: CASSLGRGTDTQYF.

To note about this clone: The sample has other DNA sequences that encode this CDR3 too. V is TRBV29-1 and J is TRBJ2-2; 7 nucleotides match TRBD1. Germline V lookup: CDR1 SQVTM, CDR2 ANQGSEA. This CDR3 comprises 14 residues. V lost 4 bases, J lost 0 bases, and 2 bases stayed unmatched. The CDR3, as DNA: TGCAGCGTTGGCCAGGGGGCGAACACCGGGGAGCTGTTTTTT. This gives the protein CSVGQGANTGELFF.

The sample holds a few counts of this clone. Other DNA sequences in the sample encode the same CDR3. V gene TRBV18 combines with J gene TRBJ2-5; 15 bases align to TRBD2. The V and J ends lost 4 bases and 1 base, in that order; junction bases with no gene match: 7. There are 18 residues in the CDR3. Germline-derived CDR1 and CDR2 are KGHSH and LQKENI. CDR3: CASSQGLAGGPGQETQYF. The CDR3 coding sequence is TGTGCCAGCTCACAAGGACTAGCGGGAGGGCCGGGCCAAGAGACCCAGTACTTC. Together with reference TRBV18 and TRBJ2-5, the CDR3 gives the full variable domain: NAGVMQNPRHLVRRRGQEARLRCSPMKGHSHVYWYRQLPEEGLKFMVYLQKENIIDESGMPKERFSAEFPKEGPSILRIQQVVRGDSAAYFCASSQGLAGGPGQETQYFGPGTRLLVL.

The CDR3 loop is CASSLGRGGTDTQYF. The CDR3, as DNA: TGTGCCAGCAGCTTGGGACGGGGGGGCACAGATACGCAGTATTTT. The chain uses TRBV5-4 and TRBJ2-3, with TRBD2 matching 7 bases. Germline CDR1 SGHNT, CDR2 YYREEE (reference sequence). The CDR3 has 15 amino acids. J gave up 1 base and V 0 bases, and 2 bases lay outside the gene matches. The full variable domain, its missing parts supplied by reference TRBV5-4 and TRBJ2-3, is ETGVTQSPTHLIKTRGQQVTLRCSSQSGHNTVSWYQQALGQGPQFIFQYYREEENGRGNFPPRFSGLQFPNYSSELNVNALELDDSALYLCASSLGRGGTDTQYFGPGTRLTVL.